The 24 T cell receptor beta chains below come from one sample, sequenced in a study of CD8 T cells in ankylosing spondylitis. TCRdb passed the 5' RACE reads through MiXCR, listing each CDR3 protein once. The table includes 350,000 or so distinct CDR3 sequences, 11% detected once. Sequencing used blood, either unsorted or a sorted T cell fraction (not recorded which). The receptors were gathered from a female donor with ankylosing spondylitis or in good health (not recorded which).

This clonotype was seen at least ten times. V and J are TRBV7-9 and TRBJ2-7; 7 nucleotides match TRBD1. This CDR3 spans 15 amino acids. Germline CDR1 is SEHNR and CDR2 is FQNEAQ (reference sequence). After removal of 4 bases from V and 3 bases from J, the junction contained 9 bases not matched to a gene. DNA for the CDR3: TGTGCCAGCAGCTCAAGACAGGGAAGGTTCTACGAGCAGTACTTC. It yields the protein CASSSRQGRFYEQYF.

The sample holds many counts of this clonotype. The rearrangement links TRBV5-5 to TRBJ2-1; D might be TRBD2 (5 bases). Germline V lookup: CDR1 SGHKS, CDR2 YYEKEE (reference sequence). Deletions cut 5 bases from V and 9 bases from J, with 12 bases between. This CDR3 comprises 12 residues. The CDR3 loop is CASSLSGGEQFF. The CDR3 nucleotides read TGTGCCAGCAGTTTAAGCGGCGGTGAGCAGTTCTTC.

This clonotype was counted ten times or more. The chain couples TRBV7-9 to TRBJ2-5; D is undetermined. The CDR3 extends over 12 amino acids. From germline, CDR1 is SEHNR and CDR2 FQNEAQ (reference sequence). Trimming took 4 bases from V and 6 from J, leaving 9 bases between them. CDR3 region: CASSSMKQTQYF. In DNA form, the CDR3 reads TGTGCCAGCAGCTCCATGAAGCAGACCCAGTACTTC.

This chain joins TRBV10-2 and TRBJ2-3; D perhaps matches TRBD1 (6 bases). CDR3 length: 13 amino acids. V lost 6 bases and J lost 1, with 8 bases in between. CDR1 and CDR2 from the germline V gene are WSHSY and SAAADI. CDR3 region: CASSRQGTDTQYF. The CDR3 DNA follows: TGCGCCAGCAGCCGACAGGGCACAGATACGCAGTATTTT.

At least ten counts were recorded for this clonotype. The chain couples TRBV7-9 to TRBJ2-2; unclear D gene. Between the trimmed V and J ends, which lost 6 bases and 0 bases, there was a span of 8 bases. The CDR3 runs 14 residues. From germline, CDR1 is SEHNR and CDR2 FQNEAQ (reference sequence). The CDR3 nucleotides are TGTGCCAGCAGGGAAGAGGCGAACACCGGGGAGCTGTTTTTT. Encoded protein: CASREEANTGELFF.

This clonotype appeared many times. The CDR3 DNA reads as TGTGCCAGCAGTCCGAGGACACTAAACACCATATATTTT. Amino acid sequence: CASSPRTLNTIYF. The rearrangement uses TRBV12-3 or TRBV12-4 and TRBJ1-3; weak D call: TRBD1 (5 bases). Trimming pared 5 bases from V and 6 bases from J, leaving 11 bases between. This CDR3 region has 13 residues.

The table lists this clonotype with many counts. The V and J genes are TRBV12-3 or TRBV12-4 and TRBJ1-5, with TRBD1 as a possible D gene (5 bases). The V gene lost 8 bases and the J gene lost 2 bases, with 13 bases spanning the gap. This CDR3 spans 14 amino acids. For the CDR3, the DNA is TGTGCCAGCGGGGCGAATTGGGGCAATCAGCCCCAGCATTTT. Protein: CASGANWGNQPQHF.

This clonotype came up a few times. The rearrangement links TRBV5-1 to TRBJ2-1; D gene unclear. The CDR3 contains 12 residues. V was shortened by 4 bases and J by 7 bases, with 9 bases between the two germline ends. The germline CDR1 and CDR2 sequences are SGHRS and YFSETQ. CDR3 sequence (DNA): TGCGCCAGCAGCCCCACTATGAATGAGCAGTTCTTC. Its translation is CASSPTMNEQFF.

This clonotype has only a few counts. The chain carries TRBV20-1 and TRBJ2-6; D gene uncertain. This CDR3 region has 13 residues. V lost 6 bases and J lost 2, with 8 bases in between. Looked up from germline, CDR1 is DFQATT and CDR2 is SNEGSKA (reference sequence). For the CDR3, the DNA is TGCAGTGCGACTCCAGCTGGGGCCAACGTCCTGACTTTC. Protein: CSATPAGANVLTF.

V is TRBV11-2 and J is TRBJ2-7; D gene ambiguous. V dropped 5 bases and J dropped 4 bases, with 6 bases sitting between them. The CDR3 has 11 amino acids. In germline, CDR1 is SGHAT, CDR2 FQNNGV. The CDR3 nucleotides are TGTGCCAGCAGCCACGCTTACGAGCAGTACTTC. Translated, it gives CASSHAYEQYF.

This clonotype was seen only a few times. The gene calls are TRBV5-1 and TRBJ2-3, with 7 positions matching TRBD1. Per germline, CDR1 SGHRS and CDR2 YFSETQ. The junction had 3 bases not matched to a gene; V was cut back by 4 bases and J by 1 base. CDR3 length: 14 residues. The CDR3, as DNA: TGCGCCAGCAGCCGGGACAGCCGCACAGATACGCAGTATTTT. It translates to CASSRDSRTDTQYF. Variable domain in full (rest from reference TRBV5-1 and TRBJ2-3): KAGVTQTPRYLIKTRGQQVTLSCSPISGHRSVSWYQQTPGQGLQFLFEYFSETQRNKGNFPGRFSGRQFSNSRSEMNVSTLELGDSALYLCASSRDSRTDTQYFGPGTRLTVL.

This clonotype was observed a handful of times. This chain joins TRBV5-5 and TRBJ2-7, with D possibly being TRBD1 or TRBD2 (6 bases each). There are 15 residues in the CDR3. The ends were cut back, 6 bases at V and 4 bases at J, with 20 bases in the middle. The V gene's germline CDR1 is SGHKS and CDR2 YYEKEE (reference sequence). CDR3 nucleotide sequence: TGTGCCAGCAACGTTTGGGTCACAGGGACTTACGAGCAGTACTTC. It yields the protein CASNVWVTGTYEQYF.

V gene TRBV5-1 combines with J gene TRBJ2-3, with 9 bases matching TRBD2. V trimming: 0 bases; J trimming: 2 bases; junction bases outside the gene matches: 7. Looked up from germline, CDR1 is SGHRS and CDR2 is YFSETQ. The CDR3 sequence is 17 residues long. CDR3 sequence reads: CASSLAVAGGPTDTQYF. CDR3 DNA sequence: TGCGCCAGCAGCTTGGCCGTTGCGGGGGGGCCCACAGATACGCAGTATTTT.

A few counts support this clonotype. This chain joins TRBV18 and TRBJ1-4; D is perhaps TRBD1 (5 bases). The CDR3 sequence is 15 residues long. V lost 3 bases and J lost 8, with 16 bases in between. Per the germline V gene, CDR1 is KGHSH and CDR2 is LQKENI. CDR3 sequence reads: CASSPYSPGNEKLFF. The CDR3 nucleotides read TGTGCCAGCTCACCTTATTCTCCAGGGAACGAAAAACTGTTTTTT. Supplemented by reference TRBV18 and TRBJ1-4, the full variable domain reads NAGVMQNPRHLVRRRGQEARLRCSPMKGHSHVYWYRQLPEEGLKFMVYLQKENIIDESGMPKERFSAEFPKEGPSILRIQQVVRGDSAAYFCASSPYSPGNEKLFFGSGTQLSVL.

In its sample, this clonotype was seen a few times. The chain is built from TRBV12-3 or TRBV12-4 and TRBJ1-3, with no clear D. Trimming removed 2 bases from V and 7 bases from J, with 6 bases in between. CDR3 size: 12 residues. Written as DNA, the CDR3 is TGTGCCAGCAGTTTACGGCCTAACACCATATATTTT. This gives the protein CASSLRPNTIYF.

In this sample, this clonotype turned up many times. This chain uses TRBV5-1 with TRBJ2-7; TRBD2 aligns across 15 bases. CDR1 SGHRS and CDR2 YFSETQ come from the germline V gene. V shed 1 base, J shed 7 bases, and the junction held 9 bases outside the gene matches. This CDR3 region has 17 residues. This CDR3 reads CASSLKGLAGGMTEQYF. For the CDR3, the DNA is TGCGCCAGCAGCTTGAAGGGACTAGCGGGGGGTATGACTGAGCAGTACTTC.

The chain links TRBV13 to TRBJ2-7, with TRBD1 as a possible D gene (6 bases). V dropped 4 bases and J dropped 0 bases, with 13 bases sitting between them. The germline gives CDR1 PRHDT, CDR2 FYEKMQ (reference sequence). CDR3 length equals 15 residues. The CDR3 region has the DNA TGTGCCAGCAGCTCCGGGGACACTTACTCCTACGAGCAGTACTTC. This encodes CASSSGDTYSYEQYF.

This clonotype was seen many times. This chain connects TRBV10-3 to TRBJ2-6; unclear D gene. This CDR3 is 14 amino acids long. In germline, CDR1 is ENHRY, CDR2 SYGVKD. Trimming cost V 11 bases and J 0 bases, with 11 bases left between them. CDR3 in amino acids: CAARIGSGANVLTF. In nucleotides, the CDR3 is TGTGCCGCCCGTATAGGCTCTGGGGCCAACGTCCTGACTTTC.

Concerning this clonotype: Germline is not matched at one junction end, which may reflect a read error. The chain combines TRBV12-3 or TRBV12-4 with TRBJ1-2; TRBD1 matches 7 bases. This CDR3 is built from 14 residues. As DNA, the CDR3 is TGTGCCAGCAGTTCCCCGGGACAGATCTATGACTACACCTTC. Translating gives CASSSPGQIYDYTF.

This clonotype was counted at least ten times. This chain joins TRBV6-5 and TRBJ2-1; 9 bases agree with TRBD2. CDR1 is MNHEY, CDR2 SVGAGI, per germline. There are 15 residues in the CDR3. V lost 2 bases, J lost 10 bases, and 9 bases stayed unmatched. The CDR3 is CASSYDAGGSPEQFF. The CDR3 nucleotides are TGTGCCAGCAGTTACGACGCGGGAGGGTCCCCGGAGCAGTTCTTC.

This clonotype was counted at least ten times. This chain connects TRBV20-1 to TRBJ1-6; 7 positions match TRBD1. This CDR3 spans 15 amino acids. The V gene end was trimmed by 3 bases and the J gene end by 7 bases; junction bases not matched to a gene: 9. Germline V gives CDR1 DFQATT, CDR2 SNEGSKA (reference sequence). CDR3 amino acids: CSARTRTGLNSPLHF. The CDR3 nucleotides are TGCAGTGCTAGGACTCGGACAGGTTTAAATTCACCCCTCCACTTT.

This clonotype was seen only a few times. The J gene is TRBJ2-6, the V gene TRBV7-2; the match to TRBD1 covers 10 bases. The CDR3 contains 17 residues. CDR1 is SGHTA, CDR2 FQGNSA, per germline. With V trimmed by 2 bases and J by 2 bases, 3 bases remained unmatched. DNA for the CDR3: TGTGCCAGCAGCTTACGACAGGGGGCAACTGGGGCCAACGTCCTGACTTTC. Residues: CASSLRQGATGANVLTF.

This clonotype has ten or more counts. The chain couples TRBV4-2 to TRBJ1-1; TRBD1 might be the D (5 bases). V lost 4 bases and J 0 bases, leaving 15 bases between the germline ends. CDR3 length: 16 residues. CDR1 is LGHNA and CDR2 is YNFKEQ in the germline V gene. CDR3 bases: TGTGCCAGCAGCCCCACAGGAAGGCAGTTGAACACTGAAGCTTTCTTT. Translating gives CASSPTGRQLNTEAFF.

This rearrangement joins TRBV13 to TRBJ2-1, with 9 bases matching TRBD2. The length of the CDR3 is 17 residues. J was trimmed by 7 bases and V by 5 bases; bases with no gene match: 15. Germline CDR1 PRHDT, CDR2 FYEKMQ (reference sequence). The CDR3 here is CASSPKPGSGGMNEQFF. CDR3 nucleotide sequence: TGTGCCAGCAGCCCTAAACCGGGGAGCGGGGGGATGAATGAGCAGTTCTTC.